This T cell receptor (beta chain) was documented in a study of blood T cell repertoires in COVID-19. Whole-study context: Nucleic acid was either cDNA or gDNA, and it came from T cells, B-cell-depleted T cells, or PBMCs.

Under the authors' procedure: Cell counts per sample came from amplifying reference gene primers. This table comes from immunoSEQ multiplex PCR, and its TCRdb copy is limited to in-frame clones, with some not included. V, J and clone size are taken as reported in that table, and D and trimming were inferred from the DNA itself. The sample holds over 40,000 clones, 85% to 90% seen once. Sequenced material: peripheral blood. This receptor was taken from a human donor in a cohort sampled during active COVID-19.

CDR3 DNA sequence: TGTGCCAGTATCCCAGCGGGGGGAAATGAGCAGTTCTTC. It encodes CASIPAGGNEQFF. This chain joins TRBV19 and TRBJ2-1, with 9 bases that match TRBD2. This CDR3 contains 13 residues. Per the germline V gene, CDR1 is LNHDA and CDR2 is SQIVND (reference sequence). With 7 bases clipped from V and 7 bases from J, the junction kept 5 bases outside the gene matches.